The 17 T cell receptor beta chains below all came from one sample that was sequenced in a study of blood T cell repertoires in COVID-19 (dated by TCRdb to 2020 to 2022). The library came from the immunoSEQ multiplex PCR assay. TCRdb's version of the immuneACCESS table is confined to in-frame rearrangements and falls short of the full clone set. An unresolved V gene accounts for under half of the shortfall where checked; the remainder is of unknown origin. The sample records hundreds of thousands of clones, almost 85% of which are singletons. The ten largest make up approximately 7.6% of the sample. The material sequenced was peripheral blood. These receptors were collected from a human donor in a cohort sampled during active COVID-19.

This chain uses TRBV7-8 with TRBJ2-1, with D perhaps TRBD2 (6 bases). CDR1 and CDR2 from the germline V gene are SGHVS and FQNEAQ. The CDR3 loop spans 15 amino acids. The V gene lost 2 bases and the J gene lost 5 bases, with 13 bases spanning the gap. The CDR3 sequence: CASSLLQRADNEQFF. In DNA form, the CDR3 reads TGTGCCAGCAGCTTACTACAGCGGGCCGACAATGAGCAGTTCTTC.

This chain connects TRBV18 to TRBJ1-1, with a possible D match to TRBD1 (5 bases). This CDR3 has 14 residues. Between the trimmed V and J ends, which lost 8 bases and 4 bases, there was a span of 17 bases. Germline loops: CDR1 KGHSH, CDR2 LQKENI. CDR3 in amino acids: CASRRGDGGTEAFF. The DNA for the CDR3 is TGTGCCAGCAGACGGGGGGATGGAGGCACTGAAGCTTTCTTT.

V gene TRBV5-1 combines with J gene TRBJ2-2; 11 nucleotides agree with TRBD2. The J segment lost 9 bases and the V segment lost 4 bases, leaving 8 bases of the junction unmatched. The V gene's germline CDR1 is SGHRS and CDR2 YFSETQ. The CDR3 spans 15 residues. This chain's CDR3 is CASSPLSGGAWELFF. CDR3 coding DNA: TGCGCCAGCAGCCCGCTTAGCGGGGGGGCCTGGGAGCTGTTTTTT.

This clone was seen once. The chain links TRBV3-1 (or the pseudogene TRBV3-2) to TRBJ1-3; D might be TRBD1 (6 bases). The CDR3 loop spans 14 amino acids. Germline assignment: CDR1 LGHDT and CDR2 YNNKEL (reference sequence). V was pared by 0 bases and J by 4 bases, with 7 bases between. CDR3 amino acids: CASSQETGGNTIYF. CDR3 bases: TGTGCCAGCAGCCAAGAAACAGGGGGAAACACCATATATTTT.

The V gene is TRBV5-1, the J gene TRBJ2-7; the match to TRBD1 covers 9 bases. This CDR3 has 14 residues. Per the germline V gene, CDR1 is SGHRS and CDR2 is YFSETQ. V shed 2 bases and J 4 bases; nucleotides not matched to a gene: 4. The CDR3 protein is CASSFKGQGYEQYF. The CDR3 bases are TGCGCCAGCAGCTTTAAGGGACAGGGTTACGAGCAGTACTTC.

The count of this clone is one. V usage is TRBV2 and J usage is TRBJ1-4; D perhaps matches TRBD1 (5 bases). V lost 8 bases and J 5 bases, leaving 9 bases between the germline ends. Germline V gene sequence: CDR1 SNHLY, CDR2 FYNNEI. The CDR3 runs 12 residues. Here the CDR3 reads CASVGGNEKLFF. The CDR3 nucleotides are TGTGCCAGCGTCGGGGGAAATGAAAAACTGTTTTTT.

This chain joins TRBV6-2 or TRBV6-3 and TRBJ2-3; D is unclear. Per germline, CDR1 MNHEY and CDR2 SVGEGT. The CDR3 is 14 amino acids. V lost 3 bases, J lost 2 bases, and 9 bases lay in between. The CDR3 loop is CASSYLETTDTQYF. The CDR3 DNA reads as TGTGCCAGCAGTTATCTAGAAACCACAGATACGCAGTATTTT.

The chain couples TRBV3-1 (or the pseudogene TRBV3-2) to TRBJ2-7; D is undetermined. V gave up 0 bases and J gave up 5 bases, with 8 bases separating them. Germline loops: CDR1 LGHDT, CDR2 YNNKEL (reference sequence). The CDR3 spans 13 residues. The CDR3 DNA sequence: TGTGCCAGCAGCCAAGAACGGTTCCACGAGCAGTACTTC. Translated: CASSQERFHEQYF.

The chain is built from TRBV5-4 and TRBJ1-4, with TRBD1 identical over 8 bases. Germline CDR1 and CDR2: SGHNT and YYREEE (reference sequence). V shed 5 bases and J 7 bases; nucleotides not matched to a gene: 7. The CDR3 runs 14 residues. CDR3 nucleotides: TGTGCCAGCAGTTTTGACAGGGGTTTTGAAAAACTGTTTTTT. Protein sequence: CASSFDRGFEKLFF. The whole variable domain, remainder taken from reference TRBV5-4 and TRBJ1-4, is ETGVTQSPTHLIKTRGQQVTLRCSSQSGHNTVSWYQQALGQGPQFIFQYYREEENGRGNFPPRFSGLQFPNYSSELNVNALELDDSALYLCASSFDRGFEKLFFGSGTQLSVL.

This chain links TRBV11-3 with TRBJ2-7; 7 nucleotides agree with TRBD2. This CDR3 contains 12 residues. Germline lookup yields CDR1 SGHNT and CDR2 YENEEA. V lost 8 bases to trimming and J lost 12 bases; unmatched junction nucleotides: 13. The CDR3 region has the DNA TGTGCCAGCGATCCGGGAGGTTGGAGAGGGTACTTC. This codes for CASDPGGWRGYF. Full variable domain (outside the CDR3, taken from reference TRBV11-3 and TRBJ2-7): EAGVVQSPRYKIIEKKQPVAFWCNPISGHNTLYWYLQNLGQGPELLIRYENEEAVDDSQLPKDRFSAERLKGVDSTLKIQPAELGDSAVYLCASDPGGWRGYFGPGTRLTVT.

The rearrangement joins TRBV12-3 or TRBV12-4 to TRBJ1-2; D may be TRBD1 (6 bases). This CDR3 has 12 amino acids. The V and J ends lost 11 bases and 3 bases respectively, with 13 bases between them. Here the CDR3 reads CASHRDHYGYTF. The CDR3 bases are TGTGCCTCCCACAGGGATCACTATGGCTACACCTTC.

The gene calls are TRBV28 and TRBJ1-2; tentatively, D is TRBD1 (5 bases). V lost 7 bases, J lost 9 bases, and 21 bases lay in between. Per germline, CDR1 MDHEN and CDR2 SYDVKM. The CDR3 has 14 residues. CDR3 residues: CASKGQGVVRRYTF. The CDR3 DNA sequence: TGTGCCAGCAAAGGCCAGGGTGTTGTCAGGCGCTACACCTTC.

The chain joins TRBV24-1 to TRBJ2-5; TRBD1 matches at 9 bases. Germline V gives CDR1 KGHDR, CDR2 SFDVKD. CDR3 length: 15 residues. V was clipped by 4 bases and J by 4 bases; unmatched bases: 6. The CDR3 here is CATSETTGGAETQYF. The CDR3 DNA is TGTGCCACCAGTGAAACTACAGGGGGCGCAGAGACCCAGTACTTC.

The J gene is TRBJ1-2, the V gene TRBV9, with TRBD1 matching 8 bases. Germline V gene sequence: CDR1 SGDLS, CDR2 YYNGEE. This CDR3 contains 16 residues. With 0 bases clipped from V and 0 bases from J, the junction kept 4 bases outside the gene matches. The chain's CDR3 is CASSVDPQGANYGYTF. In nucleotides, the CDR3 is TGTGCCAGCAGCGTAGACCCACAGGGGGCTAACTATGGCTACACCTTC. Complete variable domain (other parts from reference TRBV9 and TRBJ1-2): DSGVTQTPKHLITATGQRVTLRCSPRSGDLSVYWYQQSLDQGLQFLIQYYNGEERAKGNILERFSAQQFPDLHSELNLSSLELGDSALYFCASSVDPQGANYGYTFGSGTRLTVV.

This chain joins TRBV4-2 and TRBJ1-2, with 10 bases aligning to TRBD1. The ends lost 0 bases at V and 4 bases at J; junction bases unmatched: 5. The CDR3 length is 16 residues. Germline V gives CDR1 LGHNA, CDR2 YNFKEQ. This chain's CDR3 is CASSQEFGTGVYGYTF. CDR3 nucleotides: TGTGCCAGCAGCCAAGAATTCGGGACAGGGGTCTATGGCTACACCTTC.

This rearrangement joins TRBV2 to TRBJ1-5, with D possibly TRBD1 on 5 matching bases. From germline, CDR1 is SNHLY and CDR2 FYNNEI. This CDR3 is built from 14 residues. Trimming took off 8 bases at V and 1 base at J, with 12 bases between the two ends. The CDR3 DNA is TGTGCCAGCGCGGGACGCCCAAGCAATCAGCCCCAGCATTTT. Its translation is CASAGRPSNQPQHF.

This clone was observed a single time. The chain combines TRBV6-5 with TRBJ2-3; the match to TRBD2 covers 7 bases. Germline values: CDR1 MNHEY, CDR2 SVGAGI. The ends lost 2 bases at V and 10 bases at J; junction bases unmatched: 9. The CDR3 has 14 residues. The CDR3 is CASSYVGGVFAQYF. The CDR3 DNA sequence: TGTGCCAGCAGTTACGTGGGGGGGGTTTTTGCGCAGTATTTT.